A selection of T cell receptor beta chains follows, all from one sample in a study of T-cell reconstitution after alpha-beta-depleted transplantation in children. TCRdb passed the PCR reads through MiXCR, listing each CDR3 protein once. The sample yields about 980,000 distinct CDR3 sequences, 25% to 35% seen once. The starting material was PBMCs, mostly from graft donor cells, obtained 360 days after TCRalphabeta/CD19-depleted stem cell transplant. Receptors originate from a boy under two years old who had a stem cell transplant for SCID, so the T cells may come from the graft donor. Each CDR3 is given with its conserved first and last residue. Fields, in order: clone size, D gene, V gene, J gene, CDR3 DNA, CDR3 protein. A D gene is named only where the DNA matches it firmly. Not every row has a clone size; where given, it reads once, few, many or a size class.

>few|TRBD2|TRBV28|TRBJ2-7
TGTGCCAGCAGTTTCGTTAGCGGGGGGAGCTCCTACGAGCAGTACTTC
CASSFVSGGSSYEQYF
>few|TRBD2|TRBV15|TRBJ2-7
TGTGCCACCAGCAGAGATGGCTCTCAGCGGGGCCCAGGAGAGCAGTACTTC
CATSRDGSQRGPGEQYF
>few|.|TRBV7-9|TRBJ1-6
TGTGCCAGCAGCCCTTCACCCCTCCACTTT
CASSPSPLHF
>.|.|TRBV19|TRBJ2-1
TGTGCCACCAGTAGTAGGGCATGGCGGGGCCATTTTTCTGAGCAGTTCTTC
CATSSRAWRGHFSEQFF
>few|TRBD2|TRBV12-3/TRBV12-4|TRBJ2-1
TGTGCCAGCAGTTTTGGTGACGGGGGGGCTTACAATGAGCAGTTCTTC
CASSFGDGGAYNEQFF
>few|TRBD1|TRBV10-3|TRBJ2-1
TGTGCCATCAGTGAGCGACATTCCGGGACAGGGGGCCCCAATGAGCAGTTCTTC
CAISERHSGTGGPNEQFF
>.|.|TRBV12-3/TRBV12-4|TRBJ2-5
TGTGCCAGCAGTCTATACGGGGCCTTGGAAGAGACCCAGTACTTC
CASSLYGALEETQYF
>few|.|TRBV7-8|TRBJ2-3
TGTGCCAGCAGCTTAAATAGAGTGGGAGATACGCAGTATTTT
CASSLNRVGDTQYF
>.|.|TRBV6-5|TRBJ2-2
TGTGCCAGCAGTTTCTTCACCGGGGAGCTGTTTTTT
CASSFFTGELFF
>.|TRBD2|TRBV20-1|TRBJ2-1
TGCAGTGCCACGGGGACTAGCCCCAATGAGCAGTTCTTC
CSATGTSPNEQFF
>.|TRBD1|TRBV20-1|TRBJ2-7
TGCAGTGCTTGTGACAGGGGGCGGTCCTACGAGCAGTACTTC
CSACDRGRSYEQYF
>.|.|TRBV29-1|TRBJ2-4
TGCAGCGTTGGAAGGCCCAGGGACATTCAGTACTTC
CSVGRPRDIQYF
>few|.|TRBV12-3/TRBV12-4|TRBJ1-1
TGTGCCAGCAGTTTATATGGGAGAGGGCGGGGTACTGAAGCTTTCTTT
CASSLYGRGRGTEAFF
>.|TRBD1|TRBV6-5|TRBJ1-2
TGTGCCAGCAGTTACACAACCGGGACAGCCTATGGCTACACCTTC
CASSYTTGTAYGYTF
>.|TRBD1|TRBV6-1|TRBJ2-3
TGTGCCAGCAGGGCGACAGGGGCCAACACAGATACGCAGTATTTT
CASRATGANTDTQYF
>.|.|TRBV24-1|TRBJ2-3
TGTGCCACCAGTGGCCCCGCGGGTACAGATACGCAGTATTTT
CATSGPAGTDTQYF
>many|TRBD1|TRBV27|TRBJ2-7
TGTGCCAGCAGTCCGTCCGGGACAGGGTACTACGAGCAGTACTTC
CASSPSGTGYYEQYF
>few|.|TRBV20-1|TRBJ2-7
TGCAGTGCTAGAGATAGGGGGGGTCTCCTCTACGAGCAGTACTTC
CSARDRGGLLYEQYF
>few|.|TRBV6-6|TRBJ2-5
TGTGCCAGCAGTCGACATTTCCAAGAGACCCAGTACTTC
CASSRHFQETQYF
>.|.|TRBV15|TRBJ1-6
TGTGCCACCAGCAGAGATTTGGGGTTTTGGGCAGGAGATGTCGCACCCCTCCACTTT
CATSRDLGFWAGDVAPLHF
>.|.|TRBV7-9|TRBJ2-2
TGTGCCAGCGACCTAACGGGACTTTCATCGAACACCGGGGAGCTGTTTTTT
CASDLTGLSSNTGELFF
>.|.|TRBV5-1|TRBJ2-3
TGCGCCAGCAGCTACGGGCCAAAAGGAACGCAGTATTTT
CASSYGPKGTQYF
>once|TRBD1|TRBV12-3/TRBV12-4|TRBJ2-5
TGTGCCACCGGACAGGGGCGCCAAGAGACCCAGTACTTC
CATGQGRQETQYF